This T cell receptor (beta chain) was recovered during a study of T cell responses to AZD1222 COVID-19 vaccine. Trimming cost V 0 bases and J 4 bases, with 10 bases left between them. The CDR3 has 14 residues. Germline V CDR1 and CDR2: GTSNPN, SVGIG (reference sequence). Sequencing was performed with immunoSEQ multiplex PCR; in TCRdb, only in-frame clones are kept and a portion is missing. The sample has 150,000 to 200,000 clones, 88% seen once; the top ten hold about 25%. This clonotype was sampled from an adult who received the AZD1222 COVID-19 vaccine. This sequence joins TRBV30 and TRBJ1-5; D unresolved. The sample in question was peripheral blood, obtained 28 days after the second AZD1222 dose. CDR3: CAWSVESRNQPQHF. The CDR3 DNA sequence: TGTGCCTGGAGTGTAGAAAGCCGTAATCAGCCCCAGCATTTT. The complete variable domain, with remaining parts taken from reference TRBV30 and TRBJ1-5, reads SQTIHQWPATLVQPVGSPLSLECTVEGTSNPNLYWYRQAAGRGLQLLFYSVGIGQISSEVPQNLSASRPQDRQFILSSKKLLLSDSGFYLCAWSVESRNQPQHFGDGTRLSIL.